The 20 T cell receptor beta chains presented below share a single source sample, sequenced in a study of spatial heterogeneity in lung cancer. Each CDR3 protein is one row after TCRdb ran MiXCR on the 5' RACE reads. The sample comprises around 4,000 distinct CDR3 sequences, roughly 23% of which are singletons, and roughly 20% rests with the top ten. Time point reported: sample taken at primary tumor resection. Researchers sequenced whole RNA taken from tumor, nontumor lung or frozen PBMC without sorting. Sequences were derived from normal lung tissue next to the tumor, sampled at surgery. The receptors here all came from a female donor with early-stage non-small cell lung cancer.

In regard to this clonotype: This beta chain represents an off-target read in a library built for alpha chains; its size is of limited meaning. The chain employs TRBV19 and TRBJ2-1; 9 bases are a match to TRBD1. Germline V gene sequence: CDR1 LNHDA, CDR2 SQIVND (reference sequence). The CDR3 runs 14 residues. The trim removed 7 bases at V and 5 bases at J, leaving 6 bases unmatched. The CDR3 sequence is CASTPGQGNNEQFF. The CDR3 DNA is TGTGCCAGTACTCCGGGACAGGGAAACAATGAGCAGTTCTTC.

On this clonotype: This beta chain came through as a stray read in a library set up for alpha chains, and its size says little. The chain links TRBV29-1 to TRBJ2-1; no firm D call. CDR1 and CDR2 (germline): SQVTM, ANQGSEA. Trimming pared 7 bases from V and 10 bases from J, leaving 20 bases between. CDR3 length: 13 residues. The CDR3 loop reads CSAATRPSGEQFF. The CDR3 DNA sequence: TGCAGCGCCGCTACCCGACCAAGTGGGGAGCAGTTCTTC.

By its share, this clonotype is medium-sized. Since it is a stray read in a library aimed at alpha chains, this beta chain has a size that is not meaningful. The chain is built from TRBV29-1 and TRBJ2-5, with 11 bases lining up with TRBD2. Germline V gene data show CDR1 as SQVTM and CDR2 as ANQGSEA. The CDR3 is 17 amino acids. With 3 bases clipped from V and 4 bases from J, the junction kept 13 bases outside the gene matches. CDR3 sequence (DNA): TGCAGCGTTGAGGCAGGACTAGCGGGTTCCAAGAGAGAGACCCAGTACTTC. Translation gives CSVEAGLAGSKRETQYF.

This clonotype is deemed medium-sized (0.01 to 0.1%). This beta chain is an off-target read within a library intended for alpha chains, so its frequency means little. V is TRBV28 and J is TRBJ2-7; D is unclear. This CDR3 has 11 amino acids. The germline V gene has CDR1 MDHEN and CDR2 SYDVKM. The V end was cut by 2 bases, the J end by 6 bases, with 5 bases between. This CDR3 reads CASSLGREQYF. CDR3 in DNA: TGTGCCAGCAGTTTAGGGCGCGAGCAGTACTTC.

This clonotype qualifies as medium-sized (0.01 to 0.1%). This beta chain is a stray read from a library made for alpha chains; its abundance is not meaningful. The rearrangement links TRBV20-1 to TRBJ2-1; 14 bases map to TRBD2. The J segment lost 9 bases and the V segment lost 0 bases, leaving 7 bases of the junction unmatched. Germline V gene lookup returns CDR1 DFQATT and CDR2 SNEGSKA (reference sequence). The CDR3 is 16 residues long. DNA for the CDR3: TGCAGTGCTAGAGACCCGACTAGCGGGAGGGTTGGTGAGCAGTTCTTC. Translated, it gives CSARDPTSGRVGEQFF.

With regard to this clonotype: This beta chain was picked up by a library intended for alpha chains and is off target, so its count carries little meaning. V is TRBV14 and J is TRBJ1-4; no firm D call. V gave up 4 bases and J gave up 5 bases, with 8 bases separating them. The CDR3 runs to 13 residues. Germline CDR1 SGHDN, CDR2 FVKESK. The chain's CDR3 is CASSRTRNEKLFF. The CDR3 DNA reads TGTGCCAGCAGCCGGACTCGAAATGAAAAACTGTTTTTT. Full variable domain (rest looked up from reference TRBV14 and TRBJ1-4): EAGVTQFPSHSVIEKGQTVTLRCDPISGHDNLYWYRRVMGKEIKFLLHFVKESKQDESGMPNNRFLAERTGGTYSTLKVQPAELEDSGVYFCASSRTRNEKLFFGSGTQLSVL.

This clonotype is categorized as medium-sized. The library was prepared for alpha chains; this beta chain is a stray read, so its frequency means little. The CDR3 nucleotides are TGTGCCAGCAGTTGGTACGGGGGCCGTGGCACTGAAGCTTTCTTT. Translation: CASSWYGGRGTEAFF. The chain has TRBV12-3 or TRBV12-4 and TRBJ1-1, with D possibly being TRBD1 (6 bases). V was pared by 4 bases and J by 4 bases, with 16 bases between. The CDR3 is made up of 15 amino acids.

Concerning this clonotype itself: This beta chain was picked up by a library intended for alpha chains and is off target, so its count carries little meaning. V is TRBV6-5 and J is TRBJ1-1; the D gene is possibly TRBD1 (5 bases). Trimming took 0 bases from V and 7 from J, leaving 18 bases between them. The CDR3 loop spans 16 amino acids. CDR1 and CDR2 from the germline V gene are MNHEY and SVGAGI. The CDR3 loop reads CASSYSYLGDVDEAFF. Written as DNA, the CDR3 is TGTGCCAGCAGTTACTCGTATCTGGGGGACGTCGATGAAGCTTTCTTT.

In its sample, this clonotype is medium-sized. Within a library made for alpha chains, this beta chain is off target, and its count is uninformative. The V and J genes are TRBV10-2 and TRBJ2-7; 9 bases agree with TRBD1. Germline V gene sequence: CDR1 WSHSY, CDR2 SAAADI. The V segment lost 7 bases and the J segment 1 base; nucleotides outside the gene matches: 5. The CDR3 is 14 amino acids. The CDR3 is CASNGQGFSYEQYF. The CDR3, as DNA: TGCGCCAGCAACGGACAGGGGTTTTCCTACGAGCAGTACTTC.

As to this clonotype: Because this beta chain is a stray read in a library intended to capture alpha chains, its abundance should not be given much weight. The chain carries TRBV10-2 and TRBJ1-1; D call uncertain. The V and J ends lost 4 bases and 10 bases respectively, with 10 bases between them. The CDR3 runs to 11 residues. Germline CDR1 is WSHSY and CDR2 is SAAADI. The CDR3 sequence: CASSVGNGAFF. CDR3 nucleotide sequence: TGCGCCAGCAGTGTAGGGAACGGAGCTTTCTTT.

This clonotype is deemed medium-sized. This beta chain is a stray read from a library made for alpha chains; its abundance is not meaningful. The rearrangement uses TRBV19 and TRBJ2-1; D may be TRBD1 or TRBD2 (5 bases each). Germline loops: CDR1 LNHDA, CDR2 SQIVND (reference sequence). The length of the CDR3 is 17 residues. V was pared by 3 bases and J by 0 bases, with 15 bases between. CDR3 DNA: TGTGCCAGTAGTATTCAGGGACCCGCGACCTCCTACAATGAGCAGTTCTTC. Translation: CASSIQGPATSYNEQFF.

Concerning this clonotype: Because this beta chain is a stray read in a library intended to capture alpha chains, its abundance should not be given much weight. This sequence joins TRBV2 and TRBJ2-3; D uncertain. There are 12 residues in the CDR3. Germline loops: CDR1 SNHLY, CDR2 FYNNEI. The V and J ends lost 5 bases and 7 bases respectively, with 10 bases between them. The chain's CDR3 is CASSNLQNTQYF. The CDR3 region has the DNA TGTGCCAGCAGTAATCTACAAAATACGCAGTATTTT.

The table lists this clonotype with a few counts. This beta chain was picked up by a library intended for alpha chains and is off target, so its count carries little meaning. This chain uses TRBV4-1 with TRBJ2-4; D unresolved. Germline lookup yields CDR1 MGHRA and CDR2 YSYEKL. The V end lost 1 base, the J end lost 0 bases, and 4 bases lay between the germline ends. CDR3 length: 14 residues. Here the CDR3 DNA reads TGCGCCAGCAGCCAAGTGTCAGCCAAAAACATTCAGTACTTC. The encoded protein is CASSQVSAKNIQYF.

In the case of this clonotype: This beta chain lies outside the target of a library built for alpha chains; its clone size means little. The chain is built from TRBV2 and TRBJ2-3, with a possible D match to TRBD2 (5 bases). The CDR3 extends over 13 amino acids. Trimming left V 4 bases short and J 0 bases short, with 5 bases between. Germline V gene data show CDR1 as SNHLY and CDR2 as FYNNEI. In nucleotides, the CDR3 is TGTGCCAGCAGTGGGGAGAGCACAGATACGCAGTATTTT. This codes for CASSGESTDTQYF.

This clonotype was counted only a few times. The library was designed around alpha chains, so this beta chain is a stray read whose abundance carries little weight. The chain links TRBV7-9 to TRBJ1-1; no firm D call. V gave up 1 base and J gave up 1 base, with 16 bases separating them. This CDR3 spans 17 amino acids. Germline assignment: CDR1 SEHNR and CDR2 FQNEAQ (reference sequence). This chain's CDR3 is CASSLVGQILGNTEAFF. The CDR3 nucleotides read TGTGCCAGCAGCTTAGTCGGCCAGATCCTCGGGAACACTGAAGCTTTCTTT.

This clonotype is medium-sized (0.01 to 0.1%) by share. Since the library was made to target alpha chains, this beta chain is a stray read and its abundance is not meaningful. This chain links TRBV20-1 with TRBJ2-3, with 9 bases fitting TRBD2. The junction had 5 bases not matched to a gene; V was cut back by 3 bases and J by 4 bases. CDR3 length equals 14 residues. The germline V gene encodes CDR1 DFQATT and CDR2 SNEGSKA (reference sequence). This chain's CDR3 is CSARRRGGPDTQYF. CDR3 in DNA: TGCAGTGCTAGGAGGCGGGGGGGTCCAGATACGCAGTATTTT.

Judged by abundance, this clonotype is medium-sized. This beta chain represents an off-target read in a library built for alpha chains; its size is of limited meaning. CDR3 nucleotides: TGTGCCAGCAGTTTAGGGCTAGGGGTCCACAATGAGCAGTTCTTC. Its translation: CASSLGLGVHNEQFF. V and J are TRBV12-3 or TRBV12-4 and TRBJ2-1; TRBD1 is a possible D gene (5 bases). Trimming shortened V by 1 base and J by 5 bases, and 12 bases separated the two germline ends. The CDR3 totals 15 residues.

Comments on this clonotype: Within a library made for alpha chains, this beta chain is off target, and its count is uninformative. The chain recombines TRBV28 with TRBJ2-7; D not certain. The ends were cut back, 4 bases at V and 9 bases at J, with 7 bases in the middle. CDR1 is MDHEN and CDR2 is SYDVKM in the germline V gene. This CDR3 spans 10 amino acids. The CDR3 sequence: CASSSLMQYF. DNA for the CDR3: TGTGCCAGCAGTTCGCTGATGCAGTACTTC.

This clonotype was observed many times. This beta chain appears as a stray read in a library generated for alpha chains; its size is not informative. This rearrangement joins TRBV19 to TRBJ2-3, with D possibly matching TRBD1 (5 bases). Trimming left V 8 bases short and J 2 bases short, with 11 bases between. This CDR3 contains 13 residues. Germline CDR1 is LNHDA and CDR2 is SQIVND (reference sequence). In DNA, the CDR3 is TGTGCCAGTGGTGCAGGGATCACAGATACGCAGTATTTT. It encodes CASGAGITDTQYF.

By its share, this clonotype is medium-sized. A library prepared for alpha chains yielded this beta chain as an off-target read; its size is of little meaning. As DNA, the CDR3 is TGTGCCAGCAGTGTACAACGAGCTAACTATGGCTACACCTTC. Translating gives CASSVQRANYGYTF. The rearrangement joins TRBV6-5 to TRBJ1-2; D gene unclear. CDR3 length: 14 amino acids. Trimming took 5 bases from V and 0 from J, leaving 10 bases between them. Germline V gene sequence: CDR1 MNHEY, CDR2 SVGAGI.